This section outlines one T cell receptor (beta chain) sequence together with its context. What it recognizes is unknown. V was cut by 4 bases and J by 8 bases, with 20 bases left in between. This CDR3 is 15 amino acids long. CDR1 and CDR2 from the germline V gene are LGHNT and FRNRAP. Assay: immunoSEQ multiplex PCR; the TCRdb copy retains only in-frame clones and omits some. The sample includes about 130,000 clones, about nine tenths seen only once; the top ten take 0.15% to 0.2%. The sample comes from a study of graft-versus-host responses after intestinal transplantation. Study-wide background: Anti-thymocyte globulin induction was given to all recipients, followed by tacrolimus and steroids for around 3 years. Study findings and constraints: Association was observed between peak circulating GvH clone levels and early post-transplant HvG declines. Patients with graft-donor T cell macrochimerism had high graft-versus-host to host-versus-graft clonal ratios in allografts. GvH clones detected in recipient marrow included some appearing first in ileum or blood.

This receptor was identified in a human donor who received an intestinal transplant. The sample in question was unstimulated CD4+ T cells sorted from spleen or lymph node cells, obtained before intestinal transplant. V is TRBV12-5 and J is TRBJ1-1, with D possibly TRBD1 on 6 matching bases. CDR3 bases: TGTGCTAGTGGTTCTTCAGGAAGGGGGAGGTTAGAAGCTTTCTTT. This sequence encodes CASGSSGRGRLEAFF.